These T cell receptor beta chains were read from a single sample in a study of cytomegalovirus exposure and HLA in healthy donors. Profiling relied on immunoSEQ multiplex PCR, and the TCRdb table lists in-frame clones only, not all of them. The repertoire holds 90,000 to 120,000 clones, with roughly 82% as singletons. The sample consisted of PBMCs. These receptors were collected from a male donor in good health and CMV-seronegative. The CDR3 runs from the conserved cysteine through the conserved F or W. Each record gives: J gene, V gene, clone size, D gene, CDR3 DNA, CDR3 protein. D genes are given only for firm matches. A clone size is listed for some rows: how often the clone was seen (once, few, many), or a class if it is expanded.

TRBJ2-7 TRBV9 NA NA TGTGCCAGCAGCGTAGGCCCCCCGGGAACCTACGAGCAGTACTTC CASSVGPPGTYEQYF
TRBJ1-2 TRBV19 NA TRBD1 TGTGCCAGTACTACGACAGGGGGGGGCTATGGCTACACCTTC CASTTTGGGYGYTF
TRBJ1-2 TRBV5-4 NA TRBD1 TGTGCCAGCAGCCCCATGACAGGGGACTATGGCTACACCTTC CASSPMTGDYGYTF
TRBJ2-7 TRBV28 NA TRBD1 TGTGCCAGCAGGCCTCGGGACAGGGGTTTCTACGAGCAGTACTTC CASRPRDRGFYEQYF
TRBJ1-2 TRBV19 many NA TGTGCCAGTAGTGCCAGGGACATCGAAGGCTACACCTTC CASSARDIEGYTF
TRBJ1-4 TRBV2 NA NA TGTGCCAGCAGTGAAGGGACAGCAACTAATGAAAAACTGTTTTTT CASSEGTATNEKLFF
TRBJ1-4 TRBV18 NA NA TGTGCCAGCTCACCAAGCCAGAAGGGGACTAATGAAAAACTGTTTTTT CASSPSQKGTNEKLFF
TRBJ2-5 TRBV7-9 NA TRBD2 TGTGCCAGCAGCGATCGACTAGCGGGAAGGGAGACCCAGTACTTC CASSDRLAGRETQYF
TRBJ2-7 TRBV28 NA NA TGTGCCAGCAGTTTACAGGGCTACGAGCAGTACTTC CASSLQGYEQYF
TRBJ1-1 TRBV28 NA NA TGTGCCAGCAGTAATAGCCTGCTGGCTAACACTGAAGCTTTCTTT CASSNSLLANTEAFF
TRBJ2-2 TRBV7-8 once NA TGTGCCAGCAGCTTAGGACCAGGGATAGCGAACACCGGGGAGCTGTTTTTT CASSLGPGIANTGELFF
TRBJ2-7 TRBV13 NA NA TGTGCCAGCAGCGGGCGACTAGACGAGCAGTACTTC CASSGRLDEQYF
TRBJ2-7 TRBV19 NA TRBD2 TGTGCCAGTAGTATACTAGCGGGGAACTACGAGCAGTACTTC CASSILAGNYEQYF
TRBJ1-5 TRBV6-6 NA NA TGTGCCAGCAGTTCACAGGCCCCGGGGGAGCCCCAGCATTTT CASSSQAPGEPQHF
TRBJ2-5 TRBV27 NA NA TGTGCCAGCAGTTTACAAACTAGCCCGTACCTCCAAGAGACCCAGTACTTC CASSLQTSPYLQETQYF
TRBJ1-1 TRBV25-1 few TRBD1 TGTGCCAGCAGTGAGACAGGGGGGACTGAAGCTTTCTTT CASSETGGTEAFF
TRBJ2-5 TRBV11-2 NA TRBD2 TGTGCCAGCAGCTCCTTGGGTAGCGGGGTCCAGGGGGAGACCCAGTACTTC CASSSLGSGVQGETQYF
TRBJ2-7 TRBV7-9 NA NA TGTGCCAGCAGCTACGGGGTTTCCTACGAGCAGTACTTC CASSYGVSYEQYF
TRBJ1-2 TRBV27 NA TRBD1 TGTGCCAGCAGTTTATGGTTTGGCGGTAGGGGACAGGGGGATCGGTTTCATGGCTACACCTTC CASSLWFGGRGQGDRFHGYTF
TRBJ2-3 TRBV6-5 NA TRBD1 TGTGCCACACAAGGGGGCCCAGATACGCAGTATTTT CATQGGPDTQYF
TRBJ2-3 TRBV30 NA TRBD2 TGTGCCTGGGCCGGGTCCCGGGTAGCGGGAGCCGGAGATACGCAGTATTTT CAWAGSRVAGAGDTQYF
TRBJ2-7 TRBV23-1 NA NA TGCGCCAGCGCCCTCAAGCTGGGCGAGAGCTCCTACGAGCAGTACTTC CASALKLGESSYEQYF
TRBJ2-3 TRBV7-6 NA NA TGTGCCAGCAGCCCTGTACTAGCACATACGCAGTATTTT CASSPVLAHTQYF
TRBJ1-5 TRBV27 NA TRBD1 TGTGCCAGCAGGGCCAGGGGGCGCATTCAGCCCCAGCATTTT CASRARGRIQPQHF
TRBJ1-1 TRBV21-1 NA NA TGTGCCAGCAGCCTCGGGACAGGTTGGACTGAAGCTTTCTTT CASSLGTGWTEAFF
TRBJ2-7 TRBV4-1 NA TRBD2 TGCGCCAGCAGCCAAGTTTTAACTAGCGGGATCGACGAGCAGTACTTC CASSQVLTSGIDEQYF
TRBJ2-2 TRBV30 NA NA TGTGCCTGGCTCAGGAGGGGATGGGACACCGGGGAGCTGTTTTTT CAWLRRGWDTGELFF
TRBJ2-1 TRBV20-1 NA NA TGCAGTGCTCACAGCGGAAGTCAGTTCTTC CSAHSGSQFF